A single sample gave rise to the 12 T cell receptor beta chains below, sequenced in a study of T-cell memory formation after mild COVID-19. TCRdb reprocessed the 5' RACE reads with MiXCR, giving one entry per CDR3 protein. This table has 300,000 to 350,000 distinct CDR3 sequences, over 10% appearing once. The source material was PBMCs or a T cell subset sorted from them (not recorded which). These receptors all stem from a man in his late teens or twenties who had mild COVID-19 (a few samples of this study predate the infection). Cell type and time point are not known.

The chain employs TRBV6-5 and TRBJ2-3; perhaps TRBD2 as D (6 bases). The V end lost 4 bases, the J end lost 5 bases, and 22 bases lay between the germline ends. The germline V gene has CDR1 MNHEY and CDR2 SVGAGI. The CDR3 sequence is 17 residues long. CDR3 region: CASSSRDSLGRIDTQYF. DNA for the CDR3: TGTGCCAGCAGTTCCCGGGACTCACTTGGAAGGATAGATACGCAGTATTTT.

In this sample, this clonotype turned up a few times. V gene TRBV6-2 or TRBV6-3 combines with J gene TRBJ1-5, with TRBD1 as a possible D gene (6 bases). The ends were cut back, 6 bases at V and 7 bases at J, with 16 bases in the middle. Germline V CDR1 and CDR2: MNHEY, SVGEGT. The CDR3 sequence is 14 residues long. The CDR3 protein is CASSSGVEGQPQHF. The CDR3 bases are TGTGCCAGCAGCTCAGGGGTGGAGGGCCAGCCCCAGCATTTT.

V gene TRBV24-1 combines with J gene TRBJ2-2; the D call may be TRBD1 or TRBD2 (5 bases each). Trimming cost V 3 bases and J 4 bases, with 14 bases left between them. The V gene's germline CDR1 is KGHDR and CDR2 SFDVKD. The CDR3 consists of 16 residues. The CDR3 here is CATSDVSGPITGELFF. CDR3 DNA sequence: TGTGCCACCAGTGATGTATCGGGGCCGATCACCGGGGAGCTGTTTTTT.

This clonotype was observed a few times. The gene calls are TRBV20-1 and TRBJ2-5; D is unresolved. V lost 3 bases, J lost 1 base, and 9 bases lay in between. CDR1 and CDR2 (germline): DFQATT, SNEGSKA (reference sequence). CDR3 length: 13 residues. DNA of the CDR3: TGCAGTGCTAGGCGCACCATCCAAGAGACCCAGTACTTC. Amino acids: CSARRTIQETQYF.

There are a few counts of this clonotype. The chain recombines TRBV2 with TRBJ2-7, with no clear D. Germline CDR1 and CDR2: SNHLY and FYNNEI. CDR3 size: 13 residues. V was trimmed by 4 bases and J by 3 bases, leaving 10 bases between them. CDR3 residues: CASSVLQIYEQYF. CDR3 bases: TGTGCCAGCAGTGTGCTTCAGATCTACGAGCAGTACTTC.

The table lists this clonotype with a few counts. J is TRBJ2-7 and V is TRBV20-1; tentative D call: TRBD2 (5 bases). Trimming took off 3 bases at V and 4 bases at J, with 16 bases between the two ends. The CDR3 extends over 14 amino acids. CDR1 is DFQATT, CDR2 SNEGSKA, per germline (reference sequence). For the CDR3, the DNA is TGCAGTGCTAGGGGTCGGAGAGGGATTTACGAGCAGTACTTC. Protein sequence: CSARGRRGIYEQYF.

The chain uses TRBV6-4 and TRBJ1-5, with 7 positions matching TRBD1. The CDR3 spans 15 residues. Germline-derived CDR1 and CDR2 are MRHNA and SNTAGT. V lost 6 bases to trimming and J lost 7 bases; unmatched junction nucleotides: 12. The CDR3 nucleotides read TGTGCCAGCAGCCCCTCAGGGGCAGGGGGGCAGCCCCAGCATTTT. Translating gives CASSPSGAGGQPQHF.

The chain joins TRBV29-1 to TRBJ1-1; 10 bases are shared with TRBD1. The germline V gene encodes CDR1 SQVTM and CDR2 ANQGSEA. The length of the CDR3 is 11 residues. Trimming removed 7 bases from V and 11 bases from J; junction bases left unmatched: 7. The DNA of the CDR3 is TGCAGCGCTAGACAGGGGGCGAGGGCTTTCTTT. This translates into CSARQGARAFF.

V is TRBV27 and J is TRBJ1-2; maybe TRBD1 (5 bases). The V gene's germline CDR1 is MNHEY and CDR2 SMNVEV (reference sequence). V lost 2 bases, J lost 4 bases, and 11 bases lay in between. The CDR3 covers 14 residues. CDR3 sequence reads: CASSLTQGLYGYTF. The CDR3 DNA reads TGTGCCAGCAGTTTAACGCAGGGACTCTATGGCTACACCTTC.

This clonotype was detected only a few times. The gene calls are TRBV2 and TRBJ1-1; possible D gene TRBD1, 5 bases. The germline V gene has CDR1 SNHLY and CDR2 FYNNEI. The length of the CDR3 is 13 residues. V lost 6 bases to trimming and J lost 4 bases, with 12 bases between them. CDR3 nucleotides: TGTGCCAGCAGACCAGGGATAAGCACTGAAGCTTTCTTT. Translated, it gives CASRPGISTEAFF.

The chain links TRBV6-2 or TRBV6-3 to TRBJ1-1; D is perhaps TRBD1 (6 bases). The germline V gene has CDR1 MNHEY and CDR2 SVGEGT. V was shortened by 6 bases and J by 0 bases, with 17 bases between the two germline ends. CDR3 length equals 16 residues. This CDR3 reads CASSRRGGPLNTEAFF. Written as DNA, the CDR3 is TGTGCCAGCAGCCGCCGGGGGGGGCCCTTGAACACTGAAGCTTTCTTT.

The chain joins TRBV10-3 to TRBJ1-6, with a tentative D call TRBD1 (5 bases). CDR1 ENHRY and CDR2 SYGVKD come from the germline V gene. The V and J ends lost 6 bases and 12 bases respectively, with 21 bases between them. The CDR3 spans 15 residues. This CDR3 reads CAISLGGDAGGPLHF. CDR3 DNA: TGTGCCATCAGCTTGGGAGGGGATGCAGGAGGACCCCTCCACTTT.